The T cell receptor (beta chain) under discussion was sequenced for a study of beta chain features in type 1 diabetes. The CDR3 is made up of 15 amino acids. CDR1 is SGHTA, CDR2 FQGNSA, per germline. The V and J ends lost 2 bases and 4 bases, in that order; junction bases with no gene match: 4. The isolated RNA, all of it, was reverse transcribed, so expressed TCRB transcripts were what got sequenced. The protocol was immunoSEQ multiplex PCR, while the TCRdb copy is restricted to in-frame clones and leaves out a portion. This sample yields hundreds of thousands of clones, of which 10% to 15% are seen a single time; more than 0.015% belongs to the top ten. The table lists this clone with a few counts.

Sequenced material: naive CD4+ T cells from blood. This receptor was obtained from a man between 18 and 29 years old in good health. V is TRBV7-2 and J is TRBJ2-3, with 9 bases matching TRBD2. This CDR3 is CASSLLAGGADTQYF. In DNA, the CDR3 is TGTGCCAGCAGCTTACTGGCGGGAGGGGCAGATACGCAGTATTTT.